This T cell receptor (beta chain) stems from a study of fetal regulatory T cell absence and autoimmunity. The CDR3 is 13 residues long. Trimming stripped 3 bases from V and 6 bases from J, with 9 bases between. Germline lookup yields CDR1 MNHEY and CDR2 SMNVEV (reference sequence). The method was immunoSEQ multiplex PCR; TCRdb's version includes in-frame clones alone and lacks a portion of them. The data hold 85,000 to 100,000 clones, with less than 80% observed a single time. Details on this clone: Its antigen is unknown.

Study-wide results and caveats: Some top pancreas TCR clones were over 90-fold enriched versus cord blood.

The chain is built from TRBV27 and TRBJ1-5; D not certain. The clonotype originates from a male donor with IPEX syndrome. What was sequenced was pancreas tissue. As DNA, the CDR3 is TGTGCCAGCAGTTTGTCGTGGAGTCAGCCCCAGCATTTT. Translating it yields CASSLSWSQPQHF.